The clone carrying this T cell receptor (beta chain) occurred a few times. Assignments of participants to cohorts depended upon their own reported clinical history. Recovery among Cohort 3 donors was established by two negative PCRs, clearance, or symptom resolution. This sample was included in a study of blood T cell repertoires in COVID-19. For the study at large: Sites in the United States, Italy and Spain provided acute and convalescent COVID-19 samples.

The table came from immunoSEQ multiplex PCR; TCRdb's copy has only in-frame clones and leaves some out. The sample records 250,000 to 350,000 clones, 88% being singletons. Material for sequencing was PBMCs or T cells enriched from blood (not recorded which). The receptor's source is a woman in her thirties who had recovered from COVID-19.

CDR3 DNA sequence: TGCGCCAGCAGTGGGCAGGGGGCAGATACGCAGTATTTT. Its protein product is CASSGQGADTQYF. The chain joins TRBV10-1 to TRBJ2-3; 7 nucleotides agree with TRBD1. Per the germline V gene, CDR1 is WNHNN and CDR2 is SYGVQD (reference sequence). The CDR3 has 13 amino acids. The J segment lost 4 bases and the V segment lost 4 bases, leaving 2 bases of the junction unmatched.